This record looks at one T cell receptor (beta chain) sequence and its context. Its antigen remains undetermined. Per-nucleotide qualities are absent, and no much larger clonotype sits a single base away. Profiling of TCR beta VDJ combinations and CDR3 sequences used genomic DNA as the template. An Illumina HiSeq 2000 was the platform used for TCR repertoire sequencing. Regarding the original processing steps: TRBV/TRBJ rearrangement plots, CDR3 size and DJ length profiles, and Simpson's diversity index were used to assess repertoires. The most abundant DNA sequence in the deep sequencing data was taken as the immunodominant clone. CDR3 amino acid sequences were screened for sharing across subjects and compared with published repertoires and the VDJdb database. Clones were called with MiXCR by TCRdb after fastp trimmed the public reads at Q25, and only in-frame beta chains were retained. A single entry per CDR3 protein holds the most common genes and DNA from its merged rows. TCRdb's processing, not the study's, gives the V and J calls here. The sample table records around 200,000 distinct CDR3 sequences; roughly half of these occur just once. Approximately 9.7% of the sample lies in the top ten.

The record originates from a study of CD8+CD57+ T cells in acquired aplastic anemia (dated by TCRdb to the late 2010s). For the study in its entirety: Extracted DNA from sorted CD4+ and CD8+ cells averaged 3.2 ug, ranging from roughly 0.17 to 27.4 ug. CD8+CD57+ expansion was defined as a frequency above the mean frequency observed in healthy subjects. The full study reports these points: About 30 CD8+ CDR3 sequences were found to be shared between patients and controls, but these sequences appeared to be highly expressed in patients and within the immunodominant clones of the patients. No significant difference in CD8+ Simpson's diversity was found between patients and healthy controls (P=0.060).

Flow cytometry had shown CD8+CD57+ cell expansion in the patients selected for sequencing. Every patient had a diagnosis of severe acquired aplastic anemia based on International Study of Aplastic Anemia and Agranulocytosis and Camitta criteria. At the time blood was sampled, none of the patients had received any therapy. TCR repertoires of sorted CD4+ and CD8+ blood T cells from severe aplastic anemia patients and healthy subjects were deep-sequenced in the study. Patients were enrolled under clinicaltrials.gov protocols 00001620, 01623167, 00001397, 00071045, 00081523 and 00961064 in the USA. Ficoll-Paque density gradient centrifugation was used to isolate peripheral blood mononuclear cells. Before DNA extraction, CD4+ and CD8+ T cells were sorted by FACS or by magnetic beads. CDR1 and CDR2 were assigned from the germline V gene as SGHVS and FNYEAQ. The CDR3 numbers 13 residues from cysteine through phenylalanine. The DNA shown is the 39-base CDR3, in frame from base 1. Trimming leaves V shorter by 1 base and J shorter by 5 bases, with the junction holding 0 bases beyond the gene matches.

This clonotype originated in a human donor with aplastic anemia. The sequence links TRBV7-6 to TRBJ2-5; TRBD1 lines up with 8 middle nucleotides. Sequences were obtained from sorted CD4+, CD8+, or CD8+CD57+ T cells (not recorded which) from PBMCs. In nucleotides, the sequence is TGTGCCAGCAGCTTAGGGACAGGGGAGACCCAGTACTTC. Its translation is CASSLGTGETQYF.